Here is one TCR beta chain with its context. Its specificity is not known. Sequencing involved patients with CD8+CD57+ cell expansion previously shown by flow cytometry. No therapy had been given to the patients at the time of blood sampling. Genomic DNA constituted the template upon which TCR beta VDJ and CDR3 profiling was performed. TCRdb reanalysed the reads using MiXCR and keeps one entry per CDR3 protein. This sample has fewer than 200,000 distinct CDR3 sequences; 71% occur once, and the top ten carry more than 35%. The source of the sample is a study of CD8+CD57+ T cells in acquired aplastic anemia. The wider study: Sorted CD4+ and CD8+ cell DNA averaged around 3 ug. Whole-study findings and limits: Common to patients and controls were twenty-nine CD8+ CDR3 sequences.

The CDR3 is 13 amino acids. The V gene's germline CDR1 is DFQATT and CDR2 SNEGSKA (reference sequence). Trimming shortened V by 1 base and J by 4 bases, and 11 bases separated the two germline ends. The receptor was isolated from a human donor with aplastic anemia. This chain links TRBV20-1 with TRBJ2-7; tentatively, D is TRBD1 (5 bases). The sample was sorted CD4+, CD8+, or CD8+CD57+ T cells (not recorded which) from PBMCs. As DNA, the CDR3 is TGCAGTGCTAGAGGCAGGGTGTTATACGAGCAGTACTTC. Protein product: CSARGRVLYEQYF.